These T cell receptor beta chains were read from a single sample in a study of blood T cell repertoires in COVID-19. Here immunoSEQ multiplex PCR was the method, and the copy in TCRdb shows in-frame clones only, minus some. The sample shows about 160,000 clones, around 84% of them seen only once. The sequenced material came from PBMCs or T cells enriched from blood (not recorded which). These receptors all stem from a man aged 40-55 years who had recovered from COVID-19. Each CDR3 is given with its conserved first and last residue. The D gene is left open where the match is weak. A clone size is listed for some rows: how often the clone was seen (once, few, many), or a class if it is expanded.

clone_size	d_call	v_call	j_call	cdr3_nt	cdr3_aa
once	-	TRBV12-3/TRBV12-4	TRBJ2-1	TGTGCCAGCGGAAATAGCGGCAATGAGCAGTTCTTC	CASGNSGNEQFF
-	TRBD1	TRBV9	TRBJ1-1	TGTGCCAGCAGCGTTAGGGACAGTAGGGCTGAAGCTTTCTTT	CASSVRDSRAEAFF
-	TRBD1	TRBV5-1	TRBJ1-1	TGCGCCAGCAGCTCTTCCCGGGACAGCTACACTGAAGCTTTCTTT	CASSSSRDSYTEAFF
-	-	TRBV4-1	TRBJ2-2	TGCGCCAGCAGCCGGGGGGACACCGGGGAGCTGTTTTTT	CASSRGDTGELFF
-	-	TRBV5-5	TRBJ1-6	TGTGCCAGCAGCCTCGGGGTCCGTAATTCACCCCTCCACTTT	CASSLGVRNSPLHF
-	TRBD1	TRBV5-1	TRBJ1-5	TGCGCCAGCAGCCCCGGGACAGGGGTAGGTCAGCCCCAGCATTTT	CASSPGTGVGQPQHF
-	-	TRBV24-1	TRBJ1-1	TGTGCCACCAGTGAATCCCAATGGAGGCCTGAAGCTTTCTTT	CATSESQWRPEAFF
few	-	TRBV5-4	TRBJ1-2	TGTGCCAGCAGCTCAACACAGGGATCGCTAGGCTACACCTTC	CASSSTQGSLGYTF
-	-	TRBV6-5	TRBJ2-1	TGTGCCAGCAGTTCTGGACAGGGAGGGCCAGGGAATGAGCAGTTCTTC	CASSSGQGGPGNEQFF
-	TRBD1	TRBV2	TRBJ1-1	TGTGCCAGCCAACGGACAGGGGGCACTGAAGCTTTCTTT	CASQRTGGTEAFF
-	-	TRBV11-1	TRBJ1-2	TGTGCCAGAGTAGGGGCCTCCCGGGTTAACTATGGCTACACCTTC	CARVGASRVNYGYTF
-	TRBD1	TRBV15	TRBJ2-3	TGTGCCACCAGCAGAGATCGGGGGGACAGGGCATCATATTTT	CATSRDRGDRASYF